This record looks at one TCR beta chain sequence and its context. This sample is part of a study of T-cell memory formation after mild COVID-19. This CDR3 is 15 amino acids long. V was shortened by 3 bases and J by 4 bases, with 15 bases between the two germline ends. TCRdb reprocessed the 5' RACE reads via MiXCR and lists one record per CDR3 protein. The repertoire consists of more than 110,000 distinct CDR3 sequences, with roughly 13% occurring once and the leading ten covering roughly 28%. The rearrangement uses TRBV12-3 or TRBV12-4 and TRBJ2-5; a weak D match, TRBD2 (5 bases). The clonotype comes from an adult woman who had mild COVID-19 (a few samples of this study predate the infection). Cell type and time point are not known. The specimen was PBMCs or a T cell subset sorted from them (not recorded which). CDR3 residues: CASSFGGPAPETQYF. The CDR3 DNA reads TGTGCCAGCAGTTTCGGCGGGCCCGCTCCAGAGACCCAGTACTTC.